The clone carrying this T cell receptor beta chain has at least ten counts. Time point given: newly diagnosed GD, antithyroid drugs for less than 3 months. Researchers made the TCR library from RNA that was extracted from PBMCs. The V and J ends lost 6 bases and 2 bases respectively, with 16 bases between them. Germline-derived CDR1 and CDR2 are SNHLY and FYNNEI. The CDR3 sequence is 15 residues long. This entry comes from a study of regulatory T cells in long-lasting Graves disease. In building TCR beta libraries, iRepertoire HTBI primers were used together with Arm-PCR of CDR3 regions. TCRdb independently ran MiXCR on the multiplex PCR reads; one entry per CDR3 protein. Counted here are about 620,000 distinct CDR3 sequences, 16% occurring once; the ten biggest clones make up under 20%. These data are also associated with another study on T cells in Graves' hyperthyroidism and ophthalmopathy.

This chain links TRBV2 with TRBJ1-2; a possible D gene is TRBD1 (6 bases). Source: peripheral blood mononuclear cells (PBMCs), taken at new diagnosis, from a patient treated with antithyroid drugs. This clonotype was obtained from a woman younger than 45 with Graves disease. CDR3 nucleotide sequence: TGTGCCAGCAGCGATCGGGGGCGAATAAACTATGGCTACACCTTC. Protein: CASSDRGRINYGYTF.